The source of this T cell receptor (beta chain) is a study of cytomegalovirus exposure and HLA in healthy donors. The study ran its PCR with 60 Vbeta and 13 Jbeta primers. Some clones are missing from TCRdb's copy, which holds only in-frame ones; the method was immunoSEQ multiplex PCR. The sample table includes 100,000 to 150,000 clones. Trimming left V 6 bases short and J 8 bases short, with 17 bases between. CDR1 is SNHLY and CDR2 is FYNNEI in the germline V gene. CDR3 length: 14 amino acids. The chain joins TRBV2 to TRBJ2-1; D may be TRBD1 (5 bases). The sequence came from a man aged 25-40 years in good health and CMV-seronegative. The sample consisted of PBMCs. The CDR3 nucleotides are TGTGCCAGCAGGGTCCAGGCTTGGGGCGATGAGCAGTTCTTC. Translated, it gives CASRVQAWGDEQFF. The variable domain in full, with the rest retrieved from reference TRBV2 and TRBJ2-1, is EPEVTQTPSHQVTQMGQEVILRCVPISNHLYFYWYRQILGQKVEFLVSFYNNEISEKSEIFDDQFSVERPDGSNFTLKIRSTKLEDSAMYFCASRVQAWGDEQFFGPGTRLTVL.